The 15 T cell receptor beta chains listed next were all sequenced from one sample in a study of T cell changes during pregnancy in multiple sclerosis. Sequencing used immunoSEQ multiplex PCR; TCRdb keeps in-frame clones, though not all of them. The sample shows about 50,000 clones, roughly 92% of them seen only once. The input for sequencing was CD4+ T cells from peripheral blood mononuclear cells, taken after pregnancy. The receptors were gathered from a female donor with multiple sclerosis, enrolled in a pregnancy study.

The chain couples TRBV28 to TRBJ2-2, with D hard to call. The germline gives CDR1 MDHEN, CDR2 SYDVKM. CDR3 size: 17 residues. Trimming took 5 bases from V and 2 from J, leaving 18 bases between them. The CDR3 here is CASSPGSGFYNTGELFF. CDR3 nucleotide sequence: TGTGCCAGCAGTCCGGGTTCCGGATTTTATAACACCGGGGAGCTGTTTTTT.

This rearrangement joins TRBV4-2 to TRBJ2-2; D is ambiguous. The length of the CDR3 is 14 residues. Germline CDR1 reads LGHNA; CDR2 reads YNFKEQ. V dropped 3 bases and J dropped 4 bases, with 9 bases sitting between them. The CDR3 bases are TGTGCCAGCAGCCACGCCCTAGGCACCGGGGAGCTGTTTTTT. Translating gives CASSHALGTGELFF.

The chain carries TRBV30 and TRBJ1-1; TRBD1 matches 8 bases. CDR1 and CDR2 (germline): GTSNPN, SVGIG (reference sequence). V trimming: 4 bases; J trimming: 4 bases; junction bases outside the gene matches: 8. This CDR3 has 14 residues. The CDR3 nucleotides read TGTGCCTGGACAGGGGGCTATGAGGGCACTGAAGCTTTCTTT. Its translation is CAWTGGYEGTEAFF.

This sequence joins TRBV18 and TRBJ2-3; the match to TRBD1 covers 8 bases. The CDR3 covers 14 residues. Germline V gene lookup returns CDR1 KGHSH and CDR2 LQKENI. With 1 base clipped from V and 6 bases from J, the junction kept 3 bases outside the gene matches. CDR3 protein: CASSPRTGSDTQYF. As DNA, the CDR3 is TGTGCCAGCTCACCACGGACAGGGTCGGATACGCAGTATTTT.

The chain uses TRBV4-1 and TRBJ2-3; TRBD1 agrees at 7 bases. This CDR3 is 11 amino acids long. Germline assignment: CDR1 MGHRA and CDR2 YSYEKL. CDR3 nucleotides: TGCGTGTACAGGGGCGCAGATACGCAGTATTTT. It encodes CVYRGADTQYF.

The gene calls are TRBV6-5 and TRBJ2-7; 11 bases align to TRBD1. With V trimmed by 2 bases and J by 4 bases, 1 base remained unmatched. CDR1 and CDR2 (germline): MNHEY, SVGAGI. The CDR3 loop spans 14 amino acids. The CDR3 region has the DNA TGTGCCAGCAGTTACAGGGACAGGGGGTACGAGCAGTACTTC. This translates into CASSYRDRGYEQYF.

This clone was recorded once. The chain uses TRBV7-6 and TRBJ2-7; the D is unclear. The germline gives CDR1 SGHVS, CDR2 FNYEAQ. Trimming pared 4 bases from V and 3 bases from J, leaving 19 bases between. The CDR3 loop spans 16 amino acids. In DNA form, the CDR3 reads TGTGCCAGCAGCTCAACTACCAATCGGCCGGGCTACGAGCAGTACTTC. Protein sequence: CASSSTTNRPGYEQYF.

CDR3 protein: CASSPRSLMNTEAFF. The CDR3 nucleotides are TGTGCCAGCAGCCCCCGGTCGTTGATGAACACTGAAGCTTTCTTT. This chain uses TRBV7-2 with TRBJ1-1; D remains unclear. The CDR3 length is 15 residues. CDR1 is SGHTA and CDR2 is FQGNSA in the germline V gene. V lost 5 bases, J lost 0 bases, and 13 bases lay in between.

This clone was observed once. The rearrangement joins TRBV11-1 to TRBJ2-4, with 8 bases fitting TRBD2. The germline V gene has CDR1 SGHAT and CDR2 FQDESV (reference sequence). This CDR3 spans 18 amino acids. V lost 5 bases to trimming and J lost 1 base; unmatched junction nucleotides: 13. DNA for the CDR3: TGTGCCAGCAGCCCGAGCGGGAGAGGGGTTTTGGCCAAAAACATTCAGTACTTC. Its translation is CASSPSGRGVLAKNIQYF.

This rearrangement joins TRBV19 to TRBJ2-1; tentative D call: TRBD2 (6 bases). CDR1 is LNHDA and CDR2 is SQIVND in the germline V gene (reference sequence). Trimming took off 5 bases at V and 8 bases at J, with 16 bases between the two ends. This CDR3 is 14 amino acids long. CDR3 DNA: TGTGCCAGTAGTGGCACTAGCTCTGGGGATGAGCAGTTCTTC. It is translated as CASSGTSSGDEQFF.

This chain uses TRBV14 with TRBJ2-1; 9 bases match TRBD1. The V segment lost 1 base and the J segment 4 bases; nucleotides outside the gene matches: 5. Germline V gene lookup returns CDR1 SGHDN and CDR2 FVKESK. The CDR3 length is 16 residues. CDR3 residues: CASSQASGTGYNEQFF. The CDR3 DNA is TGTGCCAGCAGCCAAGCCTCGGGGACAGGGTACAATGAGCAGTTCTTC.

This clone showed up just once. V gene TRBV19 combines with J gene TRBJ2-5; D possibly corresponds to TRBD1 (5 bases). The V and J ends lost 2 bases and 7 bases respectively, with 11 bases between them. Germline-derived CDR1 and CDR2 are LNHDA and SQIVND (reference sequence). The CDR3 totals 13 residues. CDR3 sequence: CASSIQGKGTQYF. The CDR3 bases are TGTGCCAGTAGTATACAGGGCAAGGGGACCCAGTACTTC.

The V gene is TRBV11-2, the J gene TRBJ1-2; D not resolved. Germline V gene sequence: CDR1 SGHAT, CDR2 FQNNGV. V dropped 4 bases and J dropped 2 bases, with 14 bases sitting between them. The CDR3 length is 15 residues. Here the CDR3 reads CASSSPVGRNYGYTF. The CDR3 bases are TGTGCCAGCAGCTCTCCGGTGGGGAGGAACTATGGCTACACCTTC.

V and J are TRBV21-1 and TRBJ2-1; TRBD1, the D gene given by the table, was not confirmed from the DNA. TRBV21-1 is a pseudogene segment. This CDR3 contains 16 residues. The chain's CDR3 is CASSKGACRSYNEQFF. The CDR3 bases are TGTGCCAGCAGCAAAGGGGCTTGCCGTTCCTACAATGAGCAGTTCTTC.

The chain employs TRBV7-2 and TRBJ1-1; TRBD1 matches at 7 bases. CDR3 size: 14 residues. V lost 5 bases, J lost 5 bases, and 8 bases stayed unmatched. Germline V gives CDR1 SGHTA, CDR2 FQGNSA. The CDR3 region has the DNA TGTGCCAGCAGCCTAGGGGGCGGGATGACTGAAGCTTTCTTT. Translating it yields CASSLGGGMTEAFF.